This entry features one T cell receptor beta chain sequence. This sample is part of a study of cytomegalovirus exposure and HLA in healthy donors. Looking at the study overall: The same platform used for the roughly 610 first-cohort repertoires was also used for the 130 or so validation repertoires, as a later analysis reported.

Using immunoSEQ multiplex PCR, the repertoire was profiled, and TCRdb retains in-frame clones only, with some absent. The sample contains some 250,000 clones, around 86% of which appear only once. This CDR3 has 13 residues. The V segment lost 3 bases and the J segment 3 bases; nucleotides outside the gene matches: 1. Germline lookup yields CDR1 SGHRS and CDR2 YFSETQ. The chain recombines TRBV5-1 with TRBJ2-5; 8 nucleotides align to TRBD1. The source is a woman aged 30 to 39 in good health and CMV-seropositive. The material sequenced was PBMCs. DNA of the CDR3: TGCGCCAGCAGCTGGGACAGGAAAGAGACCCAGTACTTC. It specifies CASSWDRKETQYF. Looking up the rest from reference TRBV5-1 and TRBJ2-5 gives the full variable domain: KAGVTQTPRYLIKTRGQQVTLSCSPISGHRSVSWYQQTPGQGLQFLFEYFSETQRNKGNFPGRFSGRQFSNSRSEMNVSTLELGDSALYLCASSWDRKETQYFGPGTRLLVL.